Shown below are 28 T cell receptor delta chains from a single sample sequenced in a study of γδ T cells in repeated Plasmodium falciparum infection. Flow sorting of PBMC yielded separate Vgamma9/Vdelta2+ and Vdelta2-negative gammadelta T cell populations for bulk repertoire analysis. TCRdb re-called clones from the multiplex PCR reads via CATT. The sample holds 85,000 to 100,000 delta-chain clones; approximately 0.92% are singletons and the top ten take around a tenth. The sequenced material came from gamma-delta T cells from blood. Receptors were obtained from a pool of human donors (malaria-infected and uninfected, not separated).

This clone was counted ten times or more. The CDR3 sequence is CACDTEALNWDPYTDKLIF. CDR3 nucleotides: TGTGCCTGTGACACCGAAGCGTTGAACTGGGACCCGTACACCGATAAACTCATCTTT. The V call is TRDV2, the J call TRDJ1, with D possibly matching TRDD3 (6 bases). There are 19 residues in the CDR3. V lost 0 bases to trimming and J lost 0 bases, with 22 bases between them. Germline V lookup: CDR1 GEAIGNYY, CDR2 EKD.

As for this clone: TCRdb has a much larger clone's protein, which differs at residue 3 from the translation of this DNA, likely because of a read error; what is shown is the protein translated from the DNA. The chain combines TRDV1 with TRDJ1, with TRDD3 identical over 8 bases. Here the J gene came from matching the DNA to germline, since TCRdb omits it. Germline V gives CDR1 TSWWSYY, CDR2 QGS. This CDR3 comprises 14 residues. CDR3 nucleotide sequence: TGTGCTCCTGGGGGAAGGGGTCGGGACGGTAAACTCATCTTT. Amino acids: CAPGGRGRDGKLIF.

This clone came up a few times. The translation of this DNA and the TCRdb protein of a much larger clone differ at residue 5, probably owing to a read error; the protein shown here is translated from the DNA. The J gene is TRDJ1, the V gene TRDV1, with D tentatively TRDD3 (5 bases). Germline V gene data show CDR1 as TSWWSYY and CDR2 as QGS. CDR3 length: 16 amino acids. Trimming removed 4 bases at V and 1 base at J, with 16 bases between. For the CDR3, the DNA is TGTGCTCTTGGGGGACTGGAGGTGGGGTCCACCGATAAACTCATCTTT. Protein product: CALGGLEVGSTDKLIF.

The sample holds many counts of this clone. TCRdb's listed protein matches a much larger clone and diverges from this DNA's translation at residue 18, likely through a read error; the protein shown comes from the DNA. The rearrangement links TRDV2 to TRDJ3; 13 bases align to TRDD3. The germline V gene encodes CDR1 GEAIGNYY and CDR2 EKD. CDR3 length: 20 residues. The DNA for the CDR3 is TGTGCCTGTGACAAAGTACTGGGGGATACGAGCTCCTGGGACACCCGACAGACGTTTTTC. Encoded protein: CACDKVLGDTSSWDTRQTFF.

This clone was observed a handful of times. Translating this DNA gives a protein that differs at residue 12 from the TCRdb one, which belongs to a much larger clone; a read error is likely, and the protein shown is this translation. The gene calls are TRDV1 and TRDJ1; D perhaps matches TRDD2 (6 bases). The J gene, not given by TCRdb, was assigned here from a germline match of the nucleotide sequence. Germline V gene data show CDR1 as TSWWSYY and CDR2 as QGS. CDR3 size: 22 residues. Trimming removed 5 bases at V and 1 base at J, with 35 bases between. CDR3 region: CALGPQKPFPGSNSFRTDKLIF. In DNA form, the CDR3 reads TGTGCTCTTGGGCCCCAGAAACCCTTCCCCGGCTCTAACTCCTTTCGCACCGATAAACTCATCTTT.

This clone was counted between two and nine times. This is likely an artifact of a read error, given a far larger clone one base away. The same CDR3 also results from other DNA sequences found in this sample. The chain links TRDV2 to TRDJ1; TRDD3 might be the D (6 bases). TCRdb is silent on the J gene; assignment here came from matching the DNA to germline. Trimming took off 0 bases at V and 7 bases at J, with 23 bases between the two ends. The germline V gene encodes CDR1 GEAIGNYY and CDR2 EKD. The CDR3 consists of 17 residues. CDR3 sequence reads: CACDTRVDTGCECKLIF. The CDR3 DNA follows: TGTGCCTGTGACACCCGCGTTGATACTGGGTGCGAGTGTAAACTCATCTTT.

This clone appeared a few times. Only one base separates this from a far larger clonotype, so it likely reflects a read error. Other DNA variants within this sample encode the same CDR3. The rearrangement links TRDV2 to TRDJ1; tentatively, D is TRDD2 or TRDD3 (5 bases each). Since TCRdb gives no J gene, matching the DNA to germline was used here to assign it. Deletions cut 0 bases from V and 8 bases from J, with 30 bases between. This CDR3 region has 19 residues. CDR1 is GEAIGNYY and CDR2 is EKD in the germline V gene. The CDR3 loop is CACDTLRGGPSPTMDKLIF. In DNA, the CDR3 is TGTGCCTGTGACACCCTCCGAGGGGGCCCTTCACCTACGATGGACAAACTCATCTTT.

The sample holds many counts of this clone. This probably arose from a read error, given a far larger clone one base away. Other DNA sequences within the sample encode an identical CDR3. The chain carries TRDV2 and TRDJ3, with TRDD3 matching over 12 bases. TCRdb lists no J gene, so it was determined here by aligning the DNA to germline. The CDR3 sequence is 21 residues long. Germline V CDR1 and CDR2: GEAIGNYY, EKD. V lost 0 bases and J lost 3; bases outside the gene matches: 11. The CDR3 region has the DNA TGTGCCTGTGACACCGGGGGGCTACTGGGGGATACTGGCTGGGACACCCGACAGATGTTTTTC. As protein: CACDTGGLLGDTGWDTRQMFF.

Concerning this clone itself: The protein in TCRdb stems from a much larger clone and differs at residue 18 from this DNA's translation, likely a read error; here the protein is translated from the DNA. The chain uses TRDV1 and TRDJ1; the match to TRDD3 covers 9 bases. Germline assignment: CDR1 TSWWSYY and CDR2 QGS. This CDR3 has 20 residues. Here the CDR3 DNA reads TGTGCTCTTGGGGAAGACTTGAAGGGCTGGGGGATCTATCCCACCGGTAAACCCATCTTT. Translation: CALGEDLKGWGIYPTGKPIF.

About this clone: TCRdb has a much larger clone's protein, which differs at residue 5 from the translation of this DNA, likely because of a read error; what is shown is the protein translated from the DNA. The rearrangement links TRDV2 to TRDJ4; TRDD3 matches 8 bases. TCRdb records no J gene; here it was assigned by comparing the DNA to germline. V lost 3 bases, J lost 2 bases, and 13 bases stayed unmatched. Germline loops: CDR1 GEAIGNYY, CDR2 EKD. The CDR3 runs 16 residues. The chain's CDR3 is CACDAKAVGDTRPLIF. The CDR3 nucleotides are TGTGCCTGTGACGCAAAGGCTGTCGGGGATACTAGACCCCTGATCTTT.

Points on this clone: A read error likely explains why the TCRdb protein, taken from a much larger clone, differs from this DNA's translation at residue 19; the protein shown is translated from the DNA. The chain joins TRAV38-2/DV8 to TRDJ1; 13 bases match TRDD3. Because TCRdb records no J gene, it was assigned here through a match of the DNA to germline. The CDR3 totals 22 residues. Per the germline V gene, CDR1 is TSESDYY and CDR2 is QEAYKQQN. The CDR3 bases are TGTGCTTATAGGAGATTCTTTGCCTTCCCCCCGAGTACTGGGGGATACGCCGATGAACTCATCTTT. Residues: CAYRRFFAFPPSTGGYADELIF.

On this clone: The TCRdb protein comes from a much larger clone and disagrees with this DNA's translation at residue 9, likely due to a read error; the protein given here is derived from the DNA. The CDR3 DNA is TGTGCTATTACTAGTCACTGGGGGACATGGGACACCGATAAACTCATCTTT. Its protein product is CAITSHWGTWDTDKLIF. The rearrangement joins TRDV2 to TRDJ1; 9 nucleotides agree with TRDD3. Since TCRdb gives no J gene, matching the DNA to germline was used here to assign it. CDR1 and CDR2 from the germline V gene are GEAIGNYY and EKD. CDR3 length equals 17 residues.

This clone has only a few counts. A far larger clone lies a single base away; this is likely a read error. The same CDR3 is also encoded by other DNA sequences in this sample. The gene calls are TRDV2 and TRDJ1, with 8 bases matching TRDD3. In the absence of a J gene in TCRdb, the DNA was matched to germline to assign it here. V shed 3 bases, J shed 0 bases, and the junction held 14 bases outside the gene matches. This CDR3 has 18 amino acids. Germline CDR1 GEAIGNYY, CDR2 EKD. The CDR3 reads CACDGIETLGDYTDKLIF. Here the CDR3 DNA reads TGTGCCTGTGACGGAATCGAAACCCTGGGGGACTACACCGATAAACTCATCTTT.

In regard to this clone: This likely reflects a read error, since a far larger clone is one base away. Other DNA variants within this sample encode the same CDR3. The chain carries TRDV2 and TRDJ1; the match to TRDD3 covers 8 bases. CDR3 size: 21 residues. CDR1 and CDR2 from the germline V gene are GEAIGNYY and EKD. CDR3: CACDTSPTYSWGTRYTDKLIF. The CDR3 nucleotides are TGTGCCTGCGACACCTCCCCTACGTACTCCTGGGGGACCCGGTACACCGATAAACTCATCTTT.

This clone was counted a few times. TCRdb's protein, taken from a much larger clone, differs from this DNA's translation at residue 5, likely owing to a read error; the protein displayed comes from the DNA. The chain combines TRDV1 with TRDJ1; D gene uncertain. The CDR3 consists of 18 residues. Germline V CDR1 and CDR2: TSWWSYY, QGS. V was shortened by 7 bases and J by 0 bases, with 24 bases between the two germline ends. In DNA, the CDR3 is TGTGCTCTTGCTACCTCCAGTACTACCTCTTGGTACACCGATAAACTCATCTTT. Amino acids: CALATSSTTSWYTDKLIF.

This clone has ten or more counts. CDR3: CALGELIPLRYLGDADKLIF. In nucleotides, the CDR3 is TGTGCTCTTGGGGAACTAATCCCTCTCAGATATCTGGGAGACGCCGATAAACTCATCTTT. The chain joins TRDV1 to TRDJ1; D may be TRDD3 (5 bases). V lost 0 bases and J lost 3, with 26 bases in between. Germline V CDR1 and CDR2: TSWWSYY, QGS. The CDR3 length is 20 residues.

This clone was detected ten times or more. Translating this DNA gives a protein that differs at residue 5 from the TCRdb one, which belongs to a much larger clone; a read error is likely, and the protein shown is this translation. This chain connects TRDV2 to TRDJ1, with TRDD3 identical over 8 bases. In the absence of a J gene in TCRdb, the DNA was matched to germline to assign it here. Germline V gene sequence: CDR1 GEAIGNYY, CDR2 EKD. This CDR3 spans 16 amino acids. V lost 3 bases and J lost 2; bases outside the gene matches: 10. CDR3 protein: CACDPVLGGGTDKLIF. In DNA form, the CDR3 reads TGTGCCTGTGACCCCGTACTGGGGGGAGGAACCGATAAACTCATCTTT.

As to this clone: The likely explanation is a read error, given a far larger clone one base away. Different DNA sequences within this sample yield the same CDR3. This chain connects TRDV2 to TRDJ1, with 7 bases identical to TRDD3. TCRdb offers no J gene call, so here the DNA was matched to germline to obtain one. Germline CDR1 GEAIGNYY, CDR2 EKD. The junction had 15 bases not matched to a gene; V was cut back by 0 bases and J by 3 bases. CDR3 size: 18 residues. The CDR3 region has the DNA TGTGCCTGTGACACCGTGGGCACCTGGGGGGACGGGGCCGATAAACTCATCTTT. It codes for CACDTVGTWGDGADKLIF.

CDR3 sequence (DNA): TGTGCCACTCTATCACTGGGGGACCCGTACACCGATAAACTCATCTTT. Translated, it gives CATLSLGDPYTDKLIF. The J segment is TRDJ1; no V gene was assigned; the DNA was not used to check the table's D call, TRDD3. The CDR3 spans 16 residues.

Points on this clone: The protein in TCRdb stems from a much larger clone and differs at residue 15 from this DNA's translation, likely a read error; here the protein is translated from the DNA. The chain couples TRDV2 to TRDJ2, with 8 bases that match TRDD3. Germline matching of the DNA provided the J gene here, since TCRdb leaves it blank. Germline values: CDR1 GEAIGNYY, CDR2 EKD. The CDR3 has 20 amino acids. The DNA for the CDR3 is TGTGCCTGTGACACTCTGGGGGAACTCCGCTCGGACGCTTTGGCAGCACAACTCTTCTTT. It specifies CACDTLGELRSDALAAQLFF.

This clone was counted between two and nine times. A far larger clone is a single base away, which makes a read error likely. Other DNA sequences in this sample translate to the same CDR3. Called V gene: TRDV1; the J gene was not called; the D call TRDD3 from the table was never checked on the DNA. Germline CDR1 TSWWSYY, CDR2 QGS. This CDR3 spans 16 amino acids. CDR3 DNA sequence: TGTGCTCTTGGGGGGCTTCCGGTACGTGACACCGATAAGCTCATCTTT. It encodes CALGGLPVRDTDKLIF.

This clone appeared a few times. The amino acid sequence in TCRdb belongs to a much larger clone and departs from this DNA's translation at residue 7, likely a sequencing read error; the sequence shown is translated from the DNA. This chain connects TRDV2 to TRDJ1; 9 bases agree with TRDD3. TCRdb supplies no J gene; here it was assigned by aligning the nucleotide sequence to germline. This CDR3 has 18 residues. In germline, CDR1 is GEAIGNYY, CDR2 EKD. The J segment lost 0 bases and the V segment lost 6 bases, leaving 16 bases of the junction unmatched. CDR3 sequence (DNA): TGTGCCTGTTCTTCCTTGGATACTGGGGGACCTTACACCGATAAACTCATCTTT. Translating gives CACSSLDTGGPYTDKLIF.

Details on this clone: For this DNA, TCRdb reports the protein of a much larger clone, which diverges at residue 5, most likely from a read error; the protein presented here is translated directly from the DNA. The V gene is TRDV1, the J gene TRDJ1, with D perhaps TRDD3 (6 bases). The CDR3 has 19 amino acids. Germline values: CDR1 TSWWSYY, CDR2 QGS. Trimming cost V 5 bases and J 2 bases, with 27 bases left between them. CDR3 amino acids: CALGLRKGPWDIKTDKLIF. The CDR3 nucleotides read TGTGCTCTTGGGCTCCGTAAGGGTCCCTGGGATATTAAGACCGATAAACTCATCTTT.

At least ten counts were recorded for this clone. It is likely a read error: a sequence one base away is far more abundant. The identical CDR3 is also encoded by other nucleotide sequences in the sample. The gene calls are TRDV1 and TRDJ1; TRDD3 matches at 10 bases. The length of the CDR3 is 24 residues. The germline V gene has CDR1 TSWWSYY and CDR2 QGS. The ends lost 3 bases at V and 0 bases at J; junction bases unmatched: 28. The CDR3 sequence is CALGEFRPRYYWGMEDWYTDKLIF. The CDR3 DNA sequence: TGTGCTCTTGGGGAGTTTAGACCCCGCTATTACTGGGGGATGGAAGATTGGTACACCGATAAACTCATCTTT.

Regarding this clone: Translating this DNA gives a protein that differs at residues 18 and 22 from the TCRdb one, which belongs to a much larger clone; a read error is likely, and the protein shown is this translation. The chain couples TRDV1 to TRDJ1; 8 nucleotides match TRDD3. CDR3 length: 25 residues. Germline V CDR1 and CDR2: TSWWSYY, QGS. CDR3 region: CALGDLRPSRTYWGSPRANTDELIF. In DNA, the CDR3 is TGTGCTCTTGGGGACCTACGGCCTTCCCGAACCTACTGGGGGTCTCCCCGCGCGAACACCGATGAACTCATCTTT.

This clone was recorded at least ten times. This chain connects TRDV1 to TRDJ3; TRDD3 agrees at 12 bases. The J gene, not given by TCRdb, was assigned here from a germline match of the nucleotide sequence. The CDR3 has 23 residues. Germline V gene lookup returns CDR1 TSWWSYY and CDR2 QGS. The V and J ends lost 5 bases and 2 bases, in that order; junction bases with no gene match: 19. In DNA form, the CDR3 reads TGTGCTCTTGGGAAACCCTTGTGTACGGGATACTGGGGGATACCCTGGGACACCCGACAGATGTTTTTC. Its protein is CALGKPLCTGYWGIPWDTRQMFF.

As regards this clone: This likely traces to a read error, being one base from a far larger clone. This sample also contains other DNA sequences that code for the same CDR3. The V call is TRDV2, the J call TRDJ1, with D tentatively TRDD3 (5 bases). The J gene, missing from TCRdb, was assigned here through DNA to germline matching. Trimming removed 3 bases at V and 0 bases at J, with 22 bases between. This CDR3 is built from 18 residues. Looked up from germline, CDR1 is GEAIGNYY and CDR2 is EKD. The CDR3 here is CACDLISTGGIYTDKLIF. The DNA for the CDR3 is TGTGCCTGTGACCTAATCAGTACTGGAGGCATATACACCGATAAACTCATCTTT.

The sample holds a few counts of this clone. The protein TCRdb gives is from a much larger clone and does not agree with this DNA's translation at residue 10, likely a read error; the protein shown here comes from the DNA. The CDR3 spells CACRDAVRGCTDKLIF. The CDR3 coding sequence is TGTGCCTGTCGCGATGCGGTGAGGGGTTGCACCGATAAACTCATCTTT. The rearrangement uses TRDV2 and TRDJ1; D call uncertain. Assignment of the J gene here rests on matching the DNA to germline, because TCRdb gives none. The CDR3 covers 16 residues. The germline CDR1 and CDR2 sequences are GEAIGNYY and EKD. Trimming pared 6 bases from V and 1 base from J, leaving 20 bases between.